These 26 T cell receptor beta chains were sequenced from one sample in a study of cytomegalovirus exposure and HLA in healthy donors. The PCR made use of 60 Vbeta and 13 Jbeta primers. TCRdb's copy holds only in-frame clones and misses some; the assay was immunoSEQ multiplex PCR. The table lists 90,000 to 150,000 clones, 60% to 85% of them singletons. The sequenced sample consisted of PBMCs. The receptors come from a woman aged 40 to 50 in good health and CMV-seropositive.

This clone occurred once. The chain uses TRBV6-1 and TRBJ2-1; possibly TRBD1 for D (5 bases). The CDR3 covers 13 residues. Germline V gene sequence: CDR1 MNHNS, CDR2 SASEGT. Trimming pared 5 bases from V and 8 bases from J, leaving 13 bases between. CDR3 in DNA: TGTGCCAGCAGTTTGGTAGGGGCCTATGAGCAGTTCTTC. Amino acids: CASSLVGAYEQFF.

CDR3 sequence reads: CAWSAGTGRGTIYF. As DNA, the CDR3 is TGTGCCTGGAGTGCGGGGACTGGTAGAGGCACCATATATTTT. This chain links TRBV30 with TRBJ1-3, with a weak D call TRBD1 (5 bases). This CDR3 is built from 14 residues. Germline V gene sequence: CDR1 GTSNPN, CDR2 SVGIG (reference sequence). With 1 base removed from V and 9 bases from J, the gap between germline ends came to 16 bases.

This clone was picked up a small number of times. J is TRBJ2-5 and V is TRBV28; 9 positions agree with TRBD1. This CDR3 region has 16 residues. The J segment lost 5 bases and the V segment lost 2 bases, leaving 9 bases of the junction unmatched. Germline assignment: CDR1 MDHEN and CDR2 SYDVKM. Written as DNA, the CDR3 is TGTGCCAGCAGTTTACTGGACAGGGGTGTGGGGGAGACCCAGTACTTC. Amino acid sequence: CASSLLDRGVGETQYF.

The chain combines TRBV7-2 with TRBJ2-7; 9 nucleotides match TRBD1. CDR3 length: 15 amino acids. V lost 5 bases and J lost 3; bases outside the gene matches: 8. The V gene's germline CDR1 is SGHTA and CDR2 FQGNSA. The CDR3 coding sequence is TGTGCCAGCAGCACCCCGGAGGGACAGGGCTACGAGCAGTACTTC. This encodes CASSTPEGQGYEQYF.

This clone was observed once. This chain connects TRBV9 to TRBJ1-2; D not certain. CDR1 is SGDLS, CDR2 YYNGEE, per germline. The CDR3 totals 14 residues. V dropped 3 bases and J dropped 8 bases, with 17 bases sitting between them. The CDR3, as DNA: TGTGCCAGCAGCGCACTCCCTCCGGGTGCGGGCTACACCTTC. Translation gives CASSALPPGAGYTF. The full variable domain, in which reference TRBV9 and TRBJ1-2 provide the parts outside the CDR3, is DSGVTQTPKHLITATGQRVTLRCSPRSGDLSVYWYQQSLDQGLQFLIQYYNGEERAKGNILERFSAQQFPDLHSELNLSSLELGDSALYFCASSALPPGAGYTFGSGTRLTVV.

This chain links TRBV6-5 with TRBJ2-3; D remains unclear. The CDR3 is made up of 14 amino acids. Germline V gives CDR1 MNHEY, CDR2 SVGAGI. Deletions cut 0 bases from V and 0 bases from J, with 4 bases between. CDR3 DNA: TGTGCCAGCAGTTACTCGAGTAGCACAGATACGCAGTATTTT. Encoded protein: CASSYSSSTDTQYF.

Only one count was recorded for this clone. V is TRBV5-1 and J is TRBJ1-2, with a tentative D call TRBD1 (6 bases). The CDR3 contains 14 residues. Deletions cut 4 bases from V and 2 bases from J, with 12 bases between. The germline V gene encodes CDR1 SGHRS and CDR2 YFSETQ. The CDR3 reads CASSPVGTNYGYTF. CDR3 nucleotides: TGCGCCAGCAGCCCTGTCGGGACAAACTATGGCTACACCTTC.

The chain couples TRBV7-2 to TRBJ1-2; unclear D gene. CDR3 length equals 13 residues. Deletions cut 5 bases from V and 4 bases from J, with 11 bases between. The germline V gene encodes CDR1 SGHTA and CDR2 FQGNSA. The CDR3 sequence: CASSLDRGYGYTF. For the CDR3, the DNA is TGTGCCAGCAGCCTGGACCGGGGCTATGGCTACACCTTC.

The chain links TRBV11-3 to TRBJ2-2; no reliable D call. CDR3 length equals 12 residues. Germline CDR1 reads SGHNT; CDR2 reads YENEEA. Trimming shortened V by 5 bases and J by 5 bases, and 6 bases separated the two germline ends. CDR3 sequence reads: CASSPSTGELFF. The CDR3 DNA reads as TGTGCCAGCAGCCCCAGTACCGGGGAGCTGTTTTTT.

The chain uses TRBV4-3 and TRBJ1-3, with a tentative D call TRBD1 (6 bases). Germline V lookup: CDR1 LGHNA, CDR2 YSLEER. This CDR3 is built from 15 residues. The ends were cut back, 4 bases at V and 1 base at J, with 11 bases in the middle. The CDR3 protein is CASSLSRGSGNTIYF. The DNA for the CDR3 is TGCGCCAGCAGCCTGTCAAGGGGGTCTGGAAACACCATATATTTT.

Here the CDR3 DNA reads TGTGCCTCGCTAGGGTCCCGGGAGGGCAACGAGCAGTACTTC. The encoded protein is CASLGSREGNEQYF. The J gene is TRBJ2-7, the V gene TRBV18, with 8 bases matching TRBD2. Germline lookup yields CDR1 KGHSH and CDR2 LQKENI. V lost 11 bases and J lost 5; bases outside the gene matches: 14. The CDR3 sequence is 14 residues long.

The chain combines TRBV6-1 with TRBJ2-1; 9 nucleotides match TRBD2. V trimming: 8 bases; J trimming: 8 bases; junction bases outside the gene matches: 10. This CDR3 has 14 amino acids. Germline lookup yields CDR1 MNHNS and CDR2 SASEGT. CDR3 bases: TGTGCCAGCCGTGCCGGGACTAGCATCGATGAGCAGTTCTTC. Protein product: CASRAGTSIDEQFF.

The CDR3 protein is CASSSGRANTEAFF. CDR3 bases: TGTGCCAGCAGCTCTGGGAGGGCAAACACTGAAGCTTTCTTT. The chain recombines TRBV9 with TRBJ1-1, with D unresolved. Germline CDR1 reads SGDLS; CDR2 reads YYNGEE. The CDR3 is 14 amino acids. V gave up 4 bases and J gave up 2 bases, with 12 bases separating them. The full variable domain, its missing parts supplied by reference TRBV9 and TRBJ1-1, is DSGVTQTPKHLITATGQRVTLRCSPRSGDLSVYWYQQSLDQGLQFLIQYYNGEERAKGNILERFSAQQFPDLHSELNLSSLELGDSALYFCASSSGRANTEAFFGQGTRLTVV.

CDR3 region: CASMWSEANEKLFF. The CDR3 nucleotides read TGTGCCAGCATGTGGAGCGAGGCGAATGAAAAACTGTTTTTT. The V call is TRBV2, the J call TRBJ1-4; D call uncertain. The CDR3 totals 14 residues. V was trimmed by 7 bases and J by 5 bases, leaving 14 bases between them. Germline V gene data show CDR1 as SNHLY and CDR2 as FYNNEI.

This clone was observed a few times. The chain uses TRBV7-3 and TRBJ2-1; 10 bases are shared with TRBD2. There are 18 residues in the CDR3. With 0 bases clipped from V and 1 base from J, the junction kept 6 bases outside the gene matches. Germline V gives CDR1 SGHTA, CDR2 FQGTGA. The CDR3 nucleotides read TGTGCCAGCAGCTTAACGTTTAGCGGGGGGTGGTCCTACAATGAGCAGTTCTTC. Translation gives CASSLTFSGGWSYNEQFF.

The chain employs TRBV28 and TRBJ2-5; no clear D gene. V was clipped by 3 bases and J by 2 bases, with 10 bases between them. Looked up from germline, CDR1 is MDHEN and CDR2 is SYDVKM. CDR3 length: 14 amino acids. The DNA of the CDR3 is TGTGCCAGCAGTTTTCGACACCCTCAAGAGACCCAGTACTTC. It yields the protein CASSFRHPQETQYF.

The chain is built from TRBV18 and TRBJ2-1; the match to TRBD1 covers 7 bases. Trimming at V came to 1 base and at J to 2 bases, leaving 8 bases not matched to a gene. Germline V lookup: CDR1 KGHSH, CDR2 LQKENI. The CDR3 covers 17 residues. The CDR3 region has the DNA TGTGCCAGCTCACCACTCTACGGGCAGGGGGCCTACAATGAGCAGTTCTTC. Protein product: CASSPLYGQGAYNEQFF.

The chain carries TRBV5-1 and TRBJ2-1; TRBD2 is a possible D gene (6 bases). V lost 4 bases, J lost 5 bases, and 13 bases lay in between. Germline V gives CDR1 SGHRS, CDR2 YFSETQ. The CDR3 runs 14 residues. The CDR3: CASSPVAANNEQFF. The DNA for the CDR3 is TGCGCCAGCAGCCCCGTAGCGGCCAACAATGAGCAGTTCTTC.

V gene TRBV9 combines with J gene TRBJ2-3, with a possible D match to TRBD1 (6 bases). Germline loops: CDR1 SGDLS, CDR2 YYNGEE. The CDR3 is 16 residues long. The V end lost 1 base, the J end lost 1 base, and 13 bases lay between the germline ends. The CDR3, as DNA: TGTGCCAGCAGCGTATCCCCGGGACAAGGCACAGATACGCAGTATTTT. Translated, it gives CASSVSPGQGTDTQYF.

The chain is built from TRBV5-1 and TRBJ1-1; D might be TRBD1 (6 bases). In germline, CDR1 is SGHRS, CDR2 YFSETQ. The CDR3 is 18 amino acids. V lost 0 bases and J 1 base, leaving 19 bases between the germline ends. The CDR3: CASSLEGGRGTANTEAFF. The CDR3 nucleotides read TGCGCCAGCAGCTTGGAAGGGGGGCGGGGGACGGCGAACACTGAAGCTTTCTTT.

The chain joins TRBV4-2 to TRBJ1-1, with D maybe TRBD1 (6 bases). The CDR3 runs to 17 residues. From germline, CDR1 is LGHNA and CDR2 YNFKEQ. V lost 1 base and J 0 bases, leaving 15 bases between the germline ends. CDR3 region: CASSQVQGGALNTEAFF. The CDR3 DNA is TGTGCCAGCAGCCAAGTTCAAGGGGGGGCATTGAACACTGAAGCTTTCTTT.

The V gene is TRBV13, the J gene TRBJ1-1; tentatively, D is TRBD1 (5 bases). This CDR3 region has 13 residues. Germline V lookup: CDR1 PRHDT, CDR2 FYEKMQ (reference sequence). V was clipped by 4 bases and J by 4 bases, with 10 bases between them. The CDR3 DNA reads TGTGCCAGCAGCTCCCAAAGGGGCACTGAAGCTTTCTTT. It yields the protein CASSSQRGTEAFF.

The rearrangement uses TRBV27 and TRBJ1-5; 7 bases are a match to TRBD1. Germline assignment: CDR1 MNHEY and CDR2 SMNVEV (reference sequence). CDR3 size: 15 residues. J was trimmed by 4 bases and V by 5 bases; bases with no gene match: 8. CDR3 coding DNA: TGTGCCAGCAGTCCCCGGGACAGTTTGAATCAGCCCCAGCATTTT. Protein sequence: CASSPRDSLNQPQHF.

This clone was detected only a few times. The chain is built from TRBV27 and TRBJ2-5, with D possibly being TRBD1 (5 bases). CDR3 length equals 15 residues. V was cut by 3 bases and J by 4 bases, with 15 bases left in between. Per the germline V gene, CDR1 is MNHEY and CDR2 is SMNVEV (reference sequence). The CDR3, as DNA: TGTGCCAGCAGTTTGGTACCCAGGGCCCCAGAGACCCAGTACTTC. Amino acids: CASSLVPRAPETQYF.

The genes are TRBV7-6 and TRBJ2-1; D is unclear. The germline CDR1 and CDR2 sequences are SGHVS and FNYEAQ. Trimming left V 4 bases short and J 4 bases short, with 14 bases between. This CDR3 contains 15 residues. CDR3 amino acids: CASSSNSVSYNEQFF. The DNA of the CDR3 is TGTGCCAGCAGCTCCAACTCCGTATCTTACAATGAGCAGTTCTTC.

This clone appeared once. The chain has TRBV7-9 and TRBJ1-5; the match to TRBD1 covers 7 bases. The CDR3 extends over 15 amino acids. The trim removed 0 bases at V and 2 bases at J, leaving 1 base unmatched. The germline V gene encodes CDR1 SEHNR and CDR2 FQNEAQ (reference sequence). CDR3 nucleotides: TGTGCCAGCAGCTTAGCAGGGGGCGGCAATCAGCCCCAGCATTTT. Residues: CASSLAGGGNQPQHF. Drawing the rest from reference TRBV7-9 and TRBJ1-5, the complete variable domain is DTGVSQNPRHKITKRGQNVTFRCDPISEHNRLYWYRQTLGQGPEFLTYFQNEAQLEKSRLLSDRFSAERPKGSFSTLEIQRTEQGDSAMYLCASSLAGGGNQPQHFGDGTRLSIL.